The 27 T cell receptor beta chains given below trace back to one sample, sequenced in a study of shared clonotypes between healthy human individuals (dated by TCRdb to about 2020). Libraries were prepared through the immunoSEQ multiplex PCR assay. Imported from immuneACCESS, the table was reduced by TCRdb to in-frame sequences with V and J called. These copies leave out some clones; in studies compared against another copy, an unresolved V gene accounts for under half, and the cause of the remainder is not known. Present in this sample are more than 850,000 clones, 75% to 80% of which were seen just once. The ten most abundant clones make up about 0.52% of the sample. The source material was memory CD4+ T cells from PBMCs. Explained via the paper, the cell subset or site label denotes: CD45RA-negative fraction. The receptors stem from a young man in good health. Some clones in this sample may be carry-over from other donors' samples.

Regarding this clone: The same CDR3 can be traced to other DNA sequences in this sample. The chain is built from TRBV7-9 and TRBJ1-2; no clear D. This CDR3 is built from 13 residues. Germline V gene data show CDR1 as SEHNR and CDR2 as FQNEAQ (reference sequence). Trimming took off 0 bases at V and 5 bases at J, with 7 bases between the two ends. The CDR3 is CASSLALGYGYTF. CDR3 DNA sequence: TGTGCCAGCAGCTTAGCGCTAGGGTATGGCTACACCTTC.

V gene TRBV5-1 combines with J gene TRBJ2-3, with TRBD2 identical over 9 bases. Trimming cost V 4 bases and J 2 bases; bases outside gene matches: 8. Germline CDR1 and CDR2: SGHRS and YFSETQ. CDR3 length equals 16 residues. The chain's CDR3 is CASSVGLAWVTDTQYF. The CDR3 bases are TGCGCCAGCAGCGTGGGACTAGCTTGGGTCACAGATACGCAGTATTTT.

The V and J genes are TRBV7-3 and TRBJ2-5, with D unresolved. The CDR3 length is 15 residues. CDR1 and CDR2 from the germline V gene are SGHTA and FQGTGA. V lost 0 bases to trimming and J lost 0 bases, with 8 bases between them. CDR3 region: CASSLTGSYQETQYF. Here the CDR3 DNA reads TGTGCCAGCAGCTTAACAGGATCGTACCAAGAGACCCAGTACTTC.

The rearrangement joins TRBV6-1 to TRBJ1-4; the D is unclear. CDR3 length equals 16 residues. Germline V gene data show CDR1 as MNHNS and CDR2 as SASEGT. The V gene lost 3 bases and the J gene lost 7 bases, with 18 bases spanning the gap. CDR3 sequence: CASSEGLGVWGEKLFF. CDR3 DNA: TGTGCCAGCAGTGAGGGGTTAGGAGTTTGGGGTGAAAAACTGTTTTTT.

This chain uses TRBV10-1 with TRBJ1-1; D is unresolved. Germline CDR1 is WNHNN and CDR2 is SYGVQD (reference sequence). The V and J ends lost 2 bases and 6 bases respectively, with 13 bases between them. CDR3 size: 14 residues. The CDR3 spells CASSEDSPSAEAFF. The CDR3 DNA is TGCGCCAGCAGTGAGGATTCCCCGTCCGCTGAAGCTTTCTTT.

The V gene is TRBV11-3, the J gene TRBJ2-2, with no clear D. Germline V gene data show CDR1 as SGHNT and CDR2 as YENEEA. The CDR3 has 14 residues. The V gene lost 1 base and the J gene lost 2 bases, with 5 bases spanning the gap. The CDR3 region is CASSLGENTGELFF. The CDR3 DNA sequence: TGTGCCAGCAGCTTAGGGGAAAACACCGGGGAGCTGTTTTTT. Together with reference TRBV11-3 and TRBJ2-2, the CDR3 gives the full variable domain: EAGVVQSPRYKIIEKKQPVAFWCNPISGHNTLYWYLQNLGQGPELLIRYENEEAVDDSQLPKDRFSAERLKGVDSTLKIQPAELGDSAVYLCASSLGENTGELFFGEGSRLTVL.

This chain uses TRBV9 with TRBJ2-5; possible D gene TRBD1, 5 bases. This CDR3 is built from 15 residues. Germline V gene sequence: CDR1 SGDLS, CDR2 YYNGEE. The ends were cut back, 3 bases at V and 4 bases at J, with 16 bases in the middle. The CDR3 sequence is CASSGQTALGETQYF. CDR3 sequence (DNA): TGTGCCAGCAGCGGGCAGACAGCGTTAGGAGAGACCCAGTACTTC.

This chain uses TRBV18 with TRBJ2-7, with D possibly matching TRBD1 (6 bases). The CDR3 loop spans 13 amino acids. V was shortened by 4 bases and J by 3 bases, with 10 bases between the two germline ends. The germline V gene encodes CDR1 KGHSH and CDR2 LQKENI. CDR3 nucleotide sequence: TGTGCCAGCTCACATGGACAGCACTACGAGCAGTACTTC. Protein product: CASSHGQHYEQYF.

CDR3: CASSSILYYGYTF. Written as DNA, the CDR3 is TGTGCCAGCAGCTCCATCCTGTACTATGGCTACACCTTC. The chain links TRBV11-2 to TRBJ1-2; D unclear. CDR1 SGHAT and CDR2 FQNNGV come from the germline V gene. There are 13 residues in the CDR3. V was pared by 4 bases and J by 3 bases, with 9 bases between.

The rearrangement links TRBV25-1 to TRBJ1-2; D is undetermined. Germline V lookup: CDR1 MGHDK, CDR2 SYGVNS. The length of the CDR3 is 14 residues. The V end lost 1 base, the J end lost 4 bases, and 10 bases lay between the germline ends. The CDR3 protein is CASSESLRGYGYTF. The DNA for the CDR3 is TGTGCCAGCAGTGAATCACTTCGGGGCTATGGCTACACCTTC.

The J gene is TRBJ2-3, the V gene TRBV5-6, with D perhaps TRBD1 or TRBD2 (5 bases each). This CDR3 has 14 amino acids. Per germline, CDR1 SGHDT and CDR2 YYEEEE. With 3 bases removed from V and 5 bases from J, the gap between germline ends came to 13 bases. The CDR3 loop is CASSSGQSGDTQYF. The CDR3 DNA reads TGTGCCAGCAGCTCGGGGCAATCGGGAGATACGCAGTATTTT.

CDR3 DNA sequence: TGTGCCAGCAGTTACTCGCCACAGTTGGAGACCCAGTACTTC. Protein product: CASSYSPQLETQYF. J is TRBJ2-5 and V is TRBV6-6; no clear D gene. Trimming took off 0 bases at V and 5 bases at J, with 10 bases between the two ends. There are 14 residues in the CDR3. Germline V gene data show CDR1 as MNHNY and CDR2 as SVGAGI (reference sequence).

This clone occurred a few times. The rearrangement uses TRBV11-2 and TRBJ1-3; D is ambiguous. CDR1 and CDR2 from the germline V gene are SGHAT and FQNNGV. Trimming stripped 6 bases from V and 0 bases from J, with 6 bases between. CDR3 length: 13 amino acids. In nucleotides, the CDR3 is TGTGCCAGCAGACCCCCCTCTGGAAACACCATATATTTT. As protein: CASRPPSGNTIYF.

Concerning this clone: Different DNA sequences within this sample yield the same CDR3. This rearrangement joins TRBV28 to TRBJ2-2; 8 nucleotides match TRBD1. The CDR3 has 14 amino acids. The germline CDR1 and CDR2 sequences are MDHEN and SYDVKM. The V gene end was trimmed by 6 bases and the J gene end by 4 bases; junction bases not matched to a gene: 4. The CDR3 DNA reads TGTGCCAGCAGGCGGACAGGGTCCACCGGGGAGCTGTTTTTT. This encodes CASRRTGSTGELFF. Combining the CDR3 with reference TRBV28 and TRBJ2-2 gives the whole variable domain DVKVTQSSRYLVKRTGEKVFLECVQDMDHENMFWYRQDPGLGLRLIYFSYDVKMKEKGDIPEGYSVSREKKERFSLILESASTNQTSMYLCASRRTGSTGELFFGEGSRLTVL.

This clone occurred a few times. This chain joins TRBV21-1 and TRBJ1-1. TRBV21-1 is noted as a pseudogene. The CDR3 extends over 14 amino acids. CDR3 sequence: CASLLVAGDTEAFF. In nucleotides, the CDR3 is TGTGCCAGCCTCCTCGTGGCGGGGGACACTGAAGCTTTCTTT.

V usage is TRBV11-1 and J usage is TRBJ2-3; D is uncertain. Trimming removed 0 bases at V and 0 bases at J, with 10 bases between. The germline V gene encodes CDR1 SGHAT and CDR2 FQDESV (reference sequence). This CDR3 spans 16 amino acids. The CDR3 loop reads CASSLAGVASTDTQYF. Here the CDR3 DNA reads TGTGCCAGCAGCTTAGCTGGGGTTGCTAGCACAGATACGCAGTATTTT. The whole variable domain, filled in from reference TRBV11-1 and TRBJ2-3, reads EAEVAQSPRYKITEKSQAVAFWCDPISGHATLYWYRQILGQGPELLVQFQDESVVDDSQLPKDRFSAERLKGVDSTLKIQPAELGDSAMYLCASSLAGVASTDTQYFGPGTRLTVL.

This clone occurred many times. The genes are TRBV4-2 and TRBJ2-1; D is undetermined. In germline, CDR1 is LGHNA, CDR2 YNFKEQ. This CDR3 contains 13 residues. The V and J ends lost 4 bases and 7 bases respectively, with 11 bases between them. The CDR3 spells CASSLHKNNEQFF. CDR3 in DNA: TGTGCCAGCAGCCTTCATAAAAATAATGAGCAGTTCTTC.

This clone was counted at least ten times. The same CDR3 also results from other DNA sequences found in this sample. The chain carries TRBV18 and TRBJ2-7; the match to TRBD2 covers 13 bases. Trimming cost V 2 bases and J 4 bases; bases outside gene matches: 2. Germline CDR1 and CDR2: KGHSH and LQKENI. The CDR3 sequence is 15 residues long. This chain's CDR3 is CASSPGLAGDYEQYF. CDR3 DNA sequence: TGTGCCAGCTCACCAGGACTAGCGGGAGATTACGAGCAGTACTTC.

In its sample, this clone was seen a few times. Other DNA sequences within the sample encode an identical CDR3. The chain couples TRBV7-2 to TRBJ2-1, with D uncertain. Looked up from germline, CDR1 is SGHTA and CDR2 is FQGNSA. This CDR3 is built from 11 residues. V lost 1 base to trimming and J lost 9 bases, with 4 bases between them. In DNA form, the CDR3 reads TGTGCCAGCAGCTTAGTGGGTGAGCAGTTCTTC. Its protein product is CASSLVGEQFF.

The gene calls are TRBV11-2 and TRBJ2-1; TRBD2 is a possible D gene (6 bases). V lost 5 bases to trimming and J lost 8 bases, with 16 bases between them. The length of the CDR3 is 14 residues. Germline loops: CDR1 SGHAT, CDR2 FQNNGV. The CDR3 here is CASSLFLEGHEQFF. CDR3 DNA: TGTGCCAGCAGCCTCTTCCTGGAGGGCCATGAGCAGTTCTTC.

V usage is TRBV23-1 and J usage is TRBJ1-4, with TRBD1 as a possible D gene (5 bases). TRBV23-1 is identified as an open reading frame with a role that is uncertain. The CDR3 is 18 amino acids. Trimming pared 2 bases from V and 4 bases from J, leaving 20 bases between. CDR3 sequence: CASSQLKANGTDNEKLFF. CDR3 sequence (DNA): TGCGCCAGCAGTCAACTAAAAGCTAACGGGACGGATAATGAAAAACTGTTTTTT.

This chain connects TRBV28 to TRBJ1-4; TRBD1 matches 11 bases. Trimming removed 7 bases from V and 11 bases from J; junction bases left unmatched: 3. Germline assignment: CDR1 MDHEN and CDR2 SYDVKM. This CDR3 spans 12 amino acids. The CDR3: CASMGTGGKLFF. CDR3 nucleotides: TGTGCCAGCATGGGGACAGGGGGGAAACTGTTTTTT.

The rearrangement links TRBV15 to TRBJ2-1, with 7 bases fitting TRBD2. Looked up from germline, CDR1 is LNHNV and CDR2 is YYDKDF (reference sequence). There are 16 residues in the CDR3. V dropped 2 bases and J dropped 0; count of bases not matched to a gene: 4. The CDR3 reads CATSRRSSGSYNEQFF. CDR3 DNA: TGTGCCACCAGCAGAAGGTCTAGCGGCTCCTACAATGAGCAGTTCTTC.

V is TRBV9 and J is TRBJ2-7; 9 bases map to TRBD2. The CDR3 runs to 14 residues. The V and J ends lost 3 bases and 2 bases, in that order; junction bases with no gene match: 3. The V gene's germline CDR1 is SGDLS and CDR2 YYNGEE. The CDR3 loop reads CASSGIAGAYEQYF. The CDR3 DNA follows: TGTGCCAGCAGCGGAATAGCGGGAGCCTACGAGCAGTACTTC.

The V and J genes are TRBV7-3 and TRBJ1-5; D call uncertain. The CDR3 is made up of 17 amino acids. Trimming stripped 8 bases from V and 5 bases from J, with 25 bases between. CDR1 is SGHTA and CDR2 is FQGTGA in the germline V gene. The CDR3 reads CASPNPERKARDQPQHF. In nucleotides, the CDR3 is TGTGCCAGCCCCAACCCGGAACGTAAAGCGAGGGATCAGCCCCAGCATTTT. The entire variable domain, with the rest obtained from reference TRBV7-3 and TRBJ1-5, is as follows: GAGVSQTPSNKVTEKGKYVELRCDPISGHTALYWYRQSLGQGPEFLIYFQGTGAADDSGLPNDRFFAVRPEGSVSTLKIQRTERGDSAVYLCASPNPERKARDQPQHFGDGTRLSIL.

The V call is TRBV7-8, the J call TRBJ2-4; TRBD1 might be the D (6 bases). The CDR3 spans 18 residues. Germline V gene lookup returns CDR1 SGHVS and CDR2 FQNEAQ. The V end lost 1 base, the J end lost 0 bases, and 16 bases lay between the germline ends. DNA of the CDR3: TGTGCCAGCAGCTTAGGCTACAGGGTCGGAGGAGCCAAAAACATTCAGTACTTC. Encoded protein: CASSLGYRVGGAKNIQYF. The full variable domain, its missing parts supplied by reference TRBV7-8 and TRBJ2-4, is GAGVSQSPRYKVAKRGQDVALRCDPISGHVSLFWYQQALGQGPEFLTYFQNEAQLDKSGLPSDRFFAERPEGSVSTLKIQRTQQEDSAVYLCASSLGYRVGGAKNIQYFGAGTRLSVL.

This rearrangement joins TRBV20-1 to TRBJ1-2; D gene uncertain. Germline V lookup: CDR1 DFQATT, CDR2 SNEGSKA (reference sequence). V lost 3 bases and J 7 bases, leaving 9 bases between the germline ends. The CDR3 totals 11 residues. CDR3 coding DNA: TGCAGTGCTAGCTTACCTATTGGCTACACCTTC. Translating it yields CSASLPIGYTF.